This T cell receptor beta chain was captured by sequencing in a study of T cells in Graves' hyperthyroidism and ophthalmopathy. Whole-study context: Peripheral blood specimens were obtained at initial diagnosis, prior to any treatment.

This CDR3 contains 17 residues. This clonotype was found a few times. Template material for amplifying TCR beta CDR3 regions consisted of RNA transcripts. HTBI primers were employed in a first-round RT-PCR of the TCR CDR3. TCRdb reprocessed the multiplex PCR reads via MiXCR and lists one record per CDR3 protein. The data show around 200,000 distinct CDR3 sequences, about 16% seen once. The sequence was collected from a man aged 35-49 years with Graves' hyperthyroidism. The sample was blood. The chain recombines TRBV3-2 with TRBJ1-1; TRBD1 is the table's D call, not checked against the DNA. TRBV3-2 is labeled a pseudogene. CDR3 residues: CASSQDLDRAPGPEAFF. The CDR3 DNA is TGTGCCAGCAGCCAAGATCTCGACAGGGCCCCTGGGCCTGAAGCTTTCTTT.